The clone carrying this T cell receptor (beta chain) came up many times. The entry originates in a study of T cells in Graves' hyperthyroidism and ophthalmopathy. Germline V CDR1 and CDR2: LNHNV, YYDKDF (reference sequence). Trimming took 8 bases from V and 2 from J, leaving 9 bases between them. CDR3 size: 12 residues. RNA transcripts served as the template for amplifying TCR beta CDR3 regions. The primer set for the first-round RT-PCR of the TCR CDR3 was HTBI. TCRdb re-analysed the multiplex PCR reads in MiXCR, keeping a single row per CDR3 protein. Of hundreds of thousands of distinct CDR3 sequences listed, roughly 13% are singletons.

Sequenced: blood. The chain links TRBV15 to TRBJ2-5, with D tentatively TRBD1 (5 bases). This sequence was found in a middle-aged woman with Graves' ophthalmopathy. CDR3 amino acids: CATRPGQETQYF. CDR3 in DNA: TGTGCCACCCGGCCAGGGCAAGAGACCCAGTACTTC.